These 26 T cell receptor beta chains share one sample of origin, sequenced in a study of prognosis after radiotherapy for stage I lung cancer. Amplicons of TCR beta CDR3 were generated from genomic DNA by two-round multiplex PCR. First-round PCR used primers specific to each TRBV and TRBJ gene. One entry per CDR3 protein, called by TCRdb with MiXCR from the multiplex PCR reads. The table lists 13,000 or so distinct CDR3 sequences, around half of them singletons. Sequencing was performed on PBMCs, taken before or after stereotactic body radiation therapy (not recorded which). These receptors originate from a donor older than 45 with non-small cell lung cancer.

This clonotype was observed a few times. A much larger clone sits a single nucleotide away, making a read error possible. This CDR3 reads CSSRAGDTEAFF. Here the CDR3 DNA reads TGCAGCTCCCGAGCGGGGGACACTGAAGCTTTCTTT. The genes are TRBV29-1 and TRBJ1-1; D might be TRBD1 (5 bases). The germline V gene has CDR1 SQVTM and CDR2 ANQGSEA. Trimming left V 8 bases short and J 3 bases short, with 13 bases between. The CDR3 totals 12 residues. The full variable domain, in which reference TRBV29-1 and TRBJ1-1 provide the parts outside the CDR3, is SAVISQKPSRDICQRGTSLTIQCQVDSQVTMMFWYRQQPGQSLTLIATANQGSEATYESGFVIDKFPISRPNLTFSTLTVSNMSPEDSSIYLCSSRAGDTEAFFGQGTRLTVV.

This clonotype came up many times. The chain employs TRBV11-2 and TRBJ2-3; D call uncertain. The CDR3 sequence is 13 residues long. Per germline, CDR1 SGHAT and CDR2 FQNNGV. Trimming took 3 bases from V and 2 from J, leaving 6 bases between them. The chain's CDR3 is CASSFEATDTQYF. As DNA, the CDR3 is TGTGCCAGCAGCTTTGAGGCCACAGATACGCAGTATTTT.

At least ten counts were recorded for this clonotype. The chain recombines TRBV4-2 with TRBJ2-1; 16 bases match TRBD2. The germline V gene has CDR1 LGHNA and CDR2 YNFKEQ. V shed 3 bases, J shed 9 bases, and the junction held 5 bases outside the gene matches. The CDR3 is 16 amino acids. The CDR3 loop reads CASSQLGLAGGSEQFF. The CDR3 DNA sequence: TGTGCCAGCAGCCAGCTGGGACTAGCGGGAGGGAGTGAGCAGTTCTTC.

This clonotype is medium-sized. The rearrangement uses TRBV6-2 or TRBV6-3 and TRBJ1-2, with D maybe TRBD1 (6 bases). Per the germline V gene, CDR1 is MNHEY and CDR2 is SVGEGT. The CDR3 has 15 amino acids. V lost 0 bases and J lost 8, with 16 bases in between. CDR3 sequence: CASSYSGAQGRGYTF. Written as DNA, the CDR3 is TGTGCCAGCAGTTACTCGGGGGCCCAGGGTCGGGGCTACACCTTC.

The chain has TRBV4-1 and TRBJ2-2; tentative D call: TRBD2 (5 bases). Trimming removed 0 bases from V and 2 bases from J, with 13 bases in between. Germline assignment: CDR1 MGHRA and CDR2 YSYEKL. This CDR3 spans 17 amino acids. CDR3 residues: CASSQDRDSSNTGELFF. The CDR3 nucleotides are TGCGCCAGCAGCCAAGATCGGGATAGTAGCAACACCGGGGAGCTGTTTTTT.

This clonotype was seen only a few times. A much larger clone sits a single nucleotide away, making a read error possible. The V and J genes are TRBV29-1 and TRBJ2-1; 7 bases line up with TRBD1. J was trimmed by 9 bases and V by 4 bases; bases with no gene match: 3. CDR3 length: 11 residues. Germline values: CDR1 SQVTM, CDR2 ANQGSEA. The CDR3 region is CSVGDSGEQFF. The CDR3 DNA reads TGCAGCGTTGGGGACAGCGGTGAGCAGTTCTTC.

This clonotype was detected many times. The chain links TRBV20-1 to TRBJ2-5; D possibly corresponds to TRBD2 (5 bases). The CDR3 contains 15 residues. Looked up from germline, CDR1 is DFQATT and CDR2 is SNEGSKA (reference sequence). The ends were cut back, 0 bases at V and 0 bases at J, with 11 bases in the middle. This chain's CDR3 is CSAREADGDQETQYF. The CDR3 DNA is TGCAGTGCTAGAGAGGCGGACGGGGACCAAGAGACCCAGTACTTC.

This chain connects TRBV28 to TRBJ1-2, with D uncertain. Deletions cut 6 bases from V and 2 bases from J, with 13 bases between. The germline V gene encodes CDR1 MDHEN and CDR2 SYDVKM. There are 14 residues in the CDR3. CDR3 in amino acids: CASSTLARNYGYTF. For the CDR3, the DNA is TGTGCCAGCAGCACCCTGGCCAGGAACTATGGCTACACCTTC.

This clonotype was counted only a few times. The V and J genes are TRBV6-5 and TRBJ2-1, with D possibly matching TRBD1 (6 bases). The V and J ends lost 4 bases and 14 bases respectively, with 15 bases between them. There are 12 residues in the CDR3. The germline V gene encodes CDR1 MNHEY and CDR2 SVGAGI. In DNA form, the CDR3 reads TGTGCCAGCAGTTCAAAAGGGGGTATTAAGTTCTTC. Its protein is CASSSKGGIKFF.

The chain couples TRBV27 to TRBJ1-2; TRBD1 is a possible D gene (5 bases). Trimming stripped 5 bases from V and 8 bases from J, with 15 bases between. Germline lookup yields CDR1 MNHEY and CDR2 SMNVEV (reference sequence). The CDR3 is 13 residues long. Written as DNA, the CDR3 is TGTGCCAGCAGTCTGTCCCGGGGCTACGGCTACACCTTC. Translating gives CASSLSRGYGYTF.

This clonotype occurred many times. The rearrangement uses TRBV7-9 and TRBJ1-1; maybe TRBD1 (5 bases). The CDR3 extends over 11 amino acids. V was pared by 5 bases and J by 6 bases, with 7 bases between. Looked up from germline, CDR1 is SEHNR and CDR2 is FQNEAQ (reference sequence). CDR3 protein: CASSRQSEAFF. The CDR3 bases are TGTGCCAGCAGCCGACAGTCTGAAGCTTTCTTT.

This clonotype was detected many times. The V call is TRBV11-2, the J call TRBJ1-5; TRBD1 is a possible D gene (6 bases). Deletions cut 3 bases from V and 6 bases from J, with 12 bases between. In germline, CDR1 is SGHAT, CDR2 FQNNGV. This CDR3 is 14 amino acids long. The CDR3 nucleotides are TGTGCCAGCAGCTTGTTGGGGGCGGGTCAGCCCCAGCATTTT. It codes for CASSLLGAGQPQHF.

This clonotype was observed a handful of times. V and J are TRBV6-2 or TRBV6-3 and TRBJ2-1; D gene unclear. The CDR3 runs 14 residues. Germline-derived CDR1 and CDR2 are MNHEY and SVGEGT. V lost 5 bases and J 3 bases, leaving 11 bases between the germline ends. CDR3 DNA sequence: TGTGCCAGCAGTGTACACGGTGGCTACAATGAGCAGTTCTTC. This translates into CASSVHGGYNEQFF.

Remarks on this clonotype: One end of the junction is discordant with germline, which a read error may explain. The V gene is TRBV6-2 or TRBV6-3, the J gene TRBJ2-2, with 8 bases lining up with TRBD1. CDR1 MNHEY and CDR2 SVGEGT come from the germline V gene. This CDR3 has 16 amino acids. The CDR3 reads CASSDSGQGNIGELFF. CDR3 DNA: TGTGCCAGCAGTGACTCCGGACAGGGTAACATCGGGGAGCTGTTTTTT.

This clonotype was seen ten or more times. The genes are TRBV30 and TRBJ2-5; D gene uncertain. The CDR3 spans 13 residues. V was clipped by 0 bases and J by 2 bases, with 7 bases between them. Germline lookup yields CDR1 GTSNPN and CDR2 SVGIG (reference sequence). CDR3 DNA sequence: TGTGCCTGGAGTGTACAATGGCAAGAGACCCAGTACTTC. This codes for CAWSVQWQETQYF.

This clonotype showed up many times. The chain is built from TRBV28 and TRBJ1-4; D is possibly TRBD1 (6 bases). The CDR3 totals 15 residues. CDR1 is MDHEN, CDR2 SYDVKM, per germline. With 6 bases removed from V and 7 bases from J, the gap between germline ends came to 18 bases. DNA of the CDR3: TGTGCCAGCAGGCCTACGGACAGAGGAGGTGAAAAACTGTTTTTT. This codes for CASRPTDRGGEKLFF.

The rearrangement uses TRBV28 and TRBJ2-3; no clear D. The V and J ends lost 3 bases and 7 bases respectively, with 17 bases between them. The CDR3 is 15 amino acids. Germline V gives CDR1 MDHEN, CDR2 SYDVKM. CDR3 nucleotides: TGTGCCAGCAGTTTCGACTGGACGGTTCGGAATACGCAGTATTTT. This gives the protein CASSFDWTVRNTQYF.

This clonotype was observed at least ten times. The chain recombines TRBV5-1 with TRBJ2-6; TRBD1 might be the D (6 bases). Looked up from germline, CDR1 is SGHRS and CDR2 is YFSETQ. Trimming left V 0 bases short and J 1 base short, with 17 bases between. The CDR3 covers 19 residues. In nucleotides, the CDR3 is TGCGCCAGCAGCTTGGAGTCGTTTAGAACAGGGTCTGGGGCCAACGTCCTGACTTTC. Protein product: CASSLESFRTGSGANVLTF.

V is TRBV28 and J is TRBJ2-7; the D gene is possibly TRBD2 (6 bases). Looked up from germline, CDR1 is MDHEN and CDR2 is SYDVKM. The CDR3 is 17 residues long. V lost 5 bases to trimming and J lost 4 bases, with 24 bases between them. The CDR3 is CASSGGVGGTERYEQYF. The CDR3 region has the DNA TGTGCCAGCAGTGGTGGGGTGGGGGGTACCGAGCGGTACGAGCAGTACTTC. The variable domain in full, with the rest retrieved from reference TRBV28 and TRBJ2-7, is DVKVTQSSRYLVKRTGEKVFLECVQDMDHENMFWYRQDPGLGLRLIYFSYDVKMKEKGDIPEGYSVSREKKERFSLILESASTNQTSMYLCASSGGVGGTERYEQYFGPGTRLTVT.

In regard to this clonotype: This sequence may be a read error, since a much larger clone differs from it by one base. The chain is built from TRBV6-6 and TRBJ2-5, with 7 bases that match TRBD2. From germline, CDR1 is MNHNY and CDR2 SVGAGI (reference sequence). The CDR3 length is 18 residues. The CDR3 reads CASSYSGGGIAYQEIQYF. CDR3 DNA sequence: TGTGCCAGCAGTTACTCGGGGGGGGGGATCGCGTACCAAGAGATCCAGTACTTC.

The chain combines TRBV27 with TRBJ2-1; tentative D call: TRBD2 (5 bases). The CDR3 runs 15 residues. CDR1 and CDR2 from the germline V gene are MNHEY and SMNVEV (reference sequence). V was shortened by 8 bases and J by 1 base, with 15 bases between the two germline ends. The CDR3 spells CASEGREGSYNEQFF. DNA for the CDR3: TGTGCCAGCGAAGGGCGTGAGGGATCCTACAATGAGCAGTTCTTC.

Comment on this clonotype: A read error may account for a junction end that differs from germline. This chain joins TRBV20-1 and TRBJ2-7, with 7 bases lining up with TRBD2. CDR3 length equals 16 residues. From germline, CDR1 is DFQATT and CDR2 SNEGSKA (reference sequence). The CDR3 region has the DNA TGCAGTTCTAGACCCCCGCGAGCCGGGACTAACTATGAGCAGTACTTC. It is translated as CSSRPPRAGTNYEQYF.

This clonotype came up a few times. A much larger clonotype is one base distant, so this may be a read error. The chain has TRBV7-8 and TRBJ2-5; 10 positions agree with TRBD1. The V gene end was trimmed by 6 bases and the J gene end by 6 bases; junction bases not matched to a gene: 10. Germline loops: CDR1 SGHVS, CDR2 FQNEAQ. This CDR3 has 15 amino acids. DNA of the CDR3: TGTGCCAGCAGGATAGGGACAGGGGTCAAGAAGACCCAGTACTTC. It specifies CASRIGTGVKKTQYF.

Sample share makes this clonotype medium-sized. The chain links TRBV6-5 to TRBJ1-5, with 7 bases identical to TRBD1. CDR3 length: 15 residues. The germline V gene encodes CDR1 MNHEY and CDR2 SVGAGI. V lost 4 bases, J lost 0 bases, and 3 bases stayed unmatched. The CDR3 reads CASSSTGYSNQPQHF. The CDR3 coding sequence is TGTGCCAGCAGTTCGACAGGGTATAGCAATCAGCCCCAGCATTTT.

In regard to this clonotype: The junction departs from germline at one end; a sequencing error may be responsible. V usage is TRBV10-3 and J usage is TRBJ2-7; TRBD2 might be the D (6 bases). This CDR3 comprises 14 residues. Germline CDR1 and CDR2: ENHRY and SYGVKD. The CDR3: CAISARGVDYEHYF. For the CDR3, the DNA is TGTGCCATCAGTGCCCGAGGGGTGGACTACGAGCATTACTTC.

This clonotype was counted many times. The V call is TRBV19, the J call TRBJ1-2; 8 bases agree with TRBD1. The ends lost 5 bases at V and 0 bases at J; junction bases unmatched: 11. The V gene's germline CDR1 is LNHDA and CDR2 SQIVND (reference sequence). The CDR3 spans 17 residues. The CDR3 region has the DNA TGTGCCAGTAGTTCCGGACAGGGTTTCGGAACTAACTATGGCTACACCTTC. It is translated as CASSSGQGFGTNYGYTF.